These 5 T cell receptor beta chains were all obtained from the same sample, sequenced in a study of T cell responses to AZD1222 COVID-19 vaccine. Only in-frame clones appear in the TCRdb table, and some are missing; sequencing was by immunoSEQ multiplex PCR. The data show approximately 92,000 clones, 80% to 90% seen once. The material was peripheral blood, obtained on day 0 of AZD1222 vaccination. These receptor sequences come from an adult in good health.

The rearrangement uses TRBV19 and TRBJ1-4, with a possible D match to TRBD1 (6 bases). The CDR3 is 14 amino acids. V was clipped by 8 bases and J by 11 bases, with 21 bases between them. The germline gives CDR1 LNHDA, CDR2 SQIVND (reference sequence). The chain's CDR3 is CASLTGLGDSKLFF. The CDR3 DNA reads as TGTGCCAGTCTGACAGGCCTTGGTGACAGTAAACTGTTTTTT.

The V and J genes are TRBV9 and TRBJ2-3, with 14 bases that match TRBD2. This CDR3 comprises 17 residues. V gave up 4 bases and J gave up 0 bases; unmatched junction bases: 4. Germline-derived CDR1 and CDR2 are SGDLS and YYNGEE. The CDR3 bases are TGTGCCAGCAGCTTGGGACTAGCGGGAGCTAGCACAGATACGCAGTATTTT. Protein: CASSLGLAGASTDTQYF.

V gene TRBV5-6 combines with J gene TRBJ2-3; 14 bases align to TRBD2. From germline, CDR1 is SGHDT and CDR2 YYEEEE. V lost 4 bases to trimming and J lost 4 bases; unmatched junction nucleotides: 5. The CDR3 spans 16 residues. Here the CDR3 DNA reads TGTGCCAGCAGCCCGGGACTAGCGGGAGTTGCAGATACGCAGTATTTT. Residues: CASSPGLAGVADTQYF.

The chain has TRBV28 and TRBJ2-5; D may be TRBD1 (5 bases). The CDR3 is 15 amino acids. The V gene's germline CDR1 is MDHEN and CDR2 SYDVKM. The V and J ends lost 8 bases and 2 bases respectively, with 18 bases between them. CDR3 in amino acids: CASRSSQGSQETQYF. CDR3 coding DNA: TGTGCCAGCCGATCAAGCCAGGGAAGTCAAGAGACCCAGTACTTC. The whole variable domain, remainder taken from reference TRBV28 and TRBJ2-5, is DVKVTQSSRYLVKRTGEKVFLECVQDMDHENMFWYRQDPGLGLRLIYFSYDVKMKEKGDIPEGYSVSREKKERFSLILESASTNQTSMYLCASRSSQGSQETQYFGPGTRLLVL.

The sample holds one count of this clone. Here the CDR3 reads CASSPARGSSYGYTF. CDR3 sequence (DNA): TGTGCCAGCAGCCCGGCCCGGGGATCGAGCTATGGCTACACCTTC. The chain combines TRBV5-5 with TRBJ1-2; D remains unclear. CDR3 length equals 15 residues. V dropped 4 bases and J dropped 4 bases, with 17 bases sitting between them. Germline V lookup: CDR1 SGHKS, CDR2 YYEKEE (reference sequence).